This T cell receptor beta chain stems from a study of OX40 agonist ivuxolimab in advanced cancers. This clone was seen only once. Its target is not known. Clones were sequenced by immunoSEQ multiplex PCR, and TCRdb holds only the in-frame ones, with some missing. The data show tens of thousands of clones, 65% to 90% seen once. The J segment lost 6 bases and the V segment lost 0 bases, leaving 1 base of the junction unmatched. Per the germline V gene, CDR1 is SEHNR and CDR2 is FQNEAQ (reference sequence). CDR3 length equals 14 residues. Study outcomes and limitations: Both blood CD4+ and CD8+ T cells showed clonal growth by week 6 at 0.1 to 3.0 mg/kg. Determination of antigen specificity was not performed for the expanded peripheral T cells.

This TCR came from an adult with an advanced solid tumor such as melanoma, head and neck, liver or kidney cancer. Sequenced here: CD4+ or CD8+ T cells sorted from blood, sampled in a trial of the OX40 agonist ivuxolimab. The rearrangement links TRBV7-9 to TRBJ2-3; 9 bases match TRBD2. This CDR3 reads CASSLATSGDTQYF. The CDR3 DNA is TGTGCCAGCAGCTTAGCGACTAGCGGCGATACGCAGTATTTT. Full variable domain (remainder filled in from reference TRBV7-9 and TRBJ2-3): DTGVSQNPRHKITKRGQNVTFRCDPISEHNRLYWYRQTLGQGPEFLTYFQNEAQLEKSRLLSDRFSAERPKGSFSTLEIQRTEQGDSAMYLCASSLATSGDTQYFGPGTRLTVL.